The clone carrying this TCR beta chain was recorded a few times. The data stem from a study of response to subunit inactivated influenza vaccine. TCRdb analysed the RT-PCR reads with MiXCR anew, one entry per CDR3 protein. Among roughly 620,000 distinct CDR3 sequences, 10% to 12% were seen once, and the ten largest hold approximately 11%. The V segment lost 2 bases and the J segment 2 bases; nucleotides outside the gene matches: 8. Germline CDR1 reads DFQATT; CDR2 reads SNEGSKA (reference sequence). The CDR3 contains 16 residues. This same sample was also part of a study on T cells expressing NK-cell markers. As reported in that work: Generation of TCR beta cDNA was performed by 5'RACE template switching incorporating UMIs.

Sequencing used PBMCs from blood, obtained on the day of vaccination. The chain recombines TRBV20-1 with TRBJ2-2; TRBD2 matches 7 bases. The clonotype originates from a man aged 45-65 years who received an inactivated influenza vaccine. The CDR3 coding sequence is TGCAGTGCTAGATGGGTCCGGGAGGCAAACACCGGGGAGCTGTTTTTT. Amino acids: CSARWVREANTGELFF.